The source of this T cell receptor (beta chain) is a study of CD8+ T cells in alopecia areata (dated by TCRdb to between 2018 and 2020). Concerning the study at large: Female C3H/HeJ recipients, roughly 6-10 weeks old, were grafted with skin from C3H/HeJ donors with spontaneous alopecia (roughly 6-12 months old). In both human patients and the C3H/HeJ mouse model, the study applied high-throughput TCRbeta sequencing to look at T cell clonal expansion in alopecia areata. In humans, TCRbeta sequencing was performed on scalp tissue and on sorted CD4+ and CD8+ peripheral blood T cells from healthy controls and from patients with patchy or totalis/universalis alopecia areata. Clonality in the scalp was compared among normal scalp (n=4), patchy alopecia areata scalp (n=8), and alopecia totalis/universalis scalp (n=8). RNA was obtained with the PAXgene miRNA kit for fixed scalp, the miRNeasy kit for PBMCs, and the RNeasy kit for mouse skin. immunoSEQ multiplex PCR using 35 Vbeta forward primers and 13 Jbeta reverse primers was used to amplify TCRbeta CDR3 regions.

The sample holds a few counts of this clone. Its antigen has not been determined. This receptor is murine, so its gene names and germline sequences reflect the mouse genome. The CDR3 extends 4 residues past the end of the read, so its final part is completed from the germline J gene. Receptor libraries were prepared by the immunoSEQ multiplex PCR assay. RNA was extracted from all samples and reverse transcribed into cDNA as template for TCR sequencing. First-strand cDNA was synthesized with SuperScript III using a 2:1 mix of oligo-dT and random hexamers. A synthetic immune receptor repertoire was used to gauge amplification bias, and whatever bias remained was removed computationally. Sequencing of the libraries was done on Illumina HiSeq using 60 bp reads that spanned the CDR3 and were read from J toward V. On the authors' methods: After raw reads were preprocessed to remove errors, the CDR3 was defined following IMGT conventions as running from the conserved cysteine to phenylalanine. Clonality was computed as 1 minus the Shannon entropy, with the entropy normalized by log2 of the number of productive unique TCRs. Whether each scalp clone was CD4 or CD8 was inferred by checking scalp TCRbeta sequences against the CD4 and CD8 repertoires from sorted blood. In its TCRdb copy, this immuneACCESS table keeps in-frame sequences only and misses some clones. Where compared with another copy, unresolved V genes explain less than half of these, and the others have no known cause. The DNA gave D and trimming, while V, J and clone size come from that table. The table for this sample lists 200,000 to 300,000 clones, none of them counted only once. Clones ranked in the top ten supply about 1.2% of the sample.

Cells from mouse cutaneous lymph nodes were pooled, stained for CD4, CD8alpha, NKG2D, NKG2ACE and other markers, and then sorted on a BD Influx. The investigation overall reported the following: Scalp TCR repertoire analysis is complicated because resident alphabeta T cells in normal human skin are also sequenced, whereas mouse skin is dominated by gammadelta T cells. Shared TCR sequences between patients were less evident than in mice, which may be partly attributable to HLA diversity in the patient population. Lesional scalp, especially in alopecia totalis/universalis, showed higher clonality and more expanded CD8+ clones than normal scalp, suggesting antigenic drive.

V is pared back by 9 bases and J by 0 bases, with 13 bases lying between the germline termini. From the germline V gene, CDR1 is MSHET and CDR2 is SYDVDS. Inclusive of the bounding cysteine and phenylalanine, the CDR3 is 14 residues long. Sequencing covers 30 bases of the CDR3, shown here with the frame starting at base 1. The sequence was collected from a C3H/HeJ mouse with alopecia areata. For this strain, the MHC haplotype is H2-k. The V and J segments used are TRBV29 and TRBJ2-3; matching of 6 bases hints at TRBD1 as the D gene. The sequencing sample was made of CD4+ T cells sorted from a lymph node. Partial CDR3 DNA: TGTGCTAGAGCCCGGACAGCTAGTGCAGAA. It translates as CARARTASAE. The whole CDR3 sequence reads CARARTASAETLYF.